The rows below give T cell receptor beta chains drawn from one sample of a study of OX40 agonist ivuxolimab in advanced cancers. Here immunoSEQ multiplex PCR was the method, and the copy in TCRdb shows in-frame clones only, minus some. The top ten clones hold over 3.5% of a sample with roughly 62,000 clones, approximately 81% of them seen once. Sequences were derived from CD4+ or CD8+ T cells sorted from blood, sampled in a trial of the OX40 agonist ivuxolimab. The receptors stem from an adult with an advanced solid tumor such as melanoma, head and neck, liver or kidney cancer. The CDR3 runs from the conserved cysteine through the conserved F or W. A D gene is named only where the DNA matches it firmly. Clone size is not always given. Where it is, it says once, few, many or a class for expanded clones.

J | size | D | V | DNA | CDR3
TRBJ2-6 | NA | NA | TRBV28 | TGTGCCAGCAGTTTGCCGGGAGGGGCCAACGTCCTGACTTTC | CASSLPGGANVLTF
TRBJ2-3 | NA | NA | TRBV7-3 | TGTGCCAGCAGCCAGCTAGGAGATACGCAGTATTTT | CASSQLGDTQYF
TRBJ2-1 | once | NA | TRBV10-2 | TGCGCCAGCAGCAATTATGAGCAGTTCTTC | CASSNYEQFF
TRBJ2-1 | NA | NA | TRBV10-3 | TGTGCCATCAGTGGATCGACCCCGGGGCAGTTCTTC | CAISGSTPGQFF
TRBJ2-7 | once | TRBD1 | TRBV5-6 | TGTGCCAGCAGCTCAAGACAGGGGGTCTACGAGCAGTACTTC | CASSSRQGVYEQYF
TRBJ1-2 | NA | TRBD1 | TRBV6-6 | TGTGCCAGCAGTGGGGACAGGGGCCTCAACTATGGCTACACCTTC | CASSGDRGLNYGYTF
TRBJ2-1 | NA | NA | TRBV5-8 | TGTGCCAGCAGCTTGGCGATGACCTCGCGCTCCTACAATGAGCAGTTCTTC | CASSLAMTSRSYNEQFF
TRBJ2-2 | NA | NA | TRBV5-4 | TGTGCCAGCAGCTTGGAACAGAACACCGGGGAGCTGTTTTTT | CASSLEQNTGELFF
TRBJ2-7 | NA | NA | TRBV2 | TGTGCCAGTGCACAAGGGTTTCGCTACGAGCAGTACTTC | CASAQGFRYEQYF
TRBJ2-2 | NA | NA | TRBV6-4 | TGTGCCAGCAGTCGACACTCTCGTGCCACCGGGGAGCTGTTTTTT | CASSRHSRATGELFF
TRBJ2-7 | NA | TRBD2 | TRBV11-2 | TGTGCCAGCAGCTTCTCCAGCGGGAGGGTCCACGAGCAGTACTTC | CASSFSSGRVHEQYF
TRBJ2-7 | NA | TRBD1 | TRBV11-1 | TGTGCCAGCAGCCGAACCGGGACAGGCCACTACGAGCAGTACTTC | CASSRTGTGHYEQYF
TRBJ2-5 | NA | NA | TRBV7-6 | TGTGCCAGCAGCCCGACTCCTTTGGGAGAGACCCAGTACTTC | CASSPTPLGETQYF
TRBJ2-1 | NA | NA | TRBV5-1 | TGCGCCAGCAGGGGACTATCGGGGGGCTATGAGCAGTTCTTC | CASRGLSGGYEQFF
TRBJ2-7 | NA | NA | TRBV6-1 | TGTGCCAGCAGCCTGATGTGGGGGAGCTACGAGCAGTACTTC | CASSLMWGSYEQYF
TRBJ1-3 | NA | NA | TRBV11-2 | TGTGCCAGCAGCTTAGGAGGTGGGGGCTCTGGAAACACCATATATTTT | CASSLGGGGSGNTIYF
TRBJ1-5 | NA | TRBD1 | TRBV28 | TGTGCCAGCAGTGTCAGACAGGGGGGCAGTGAGCCCCAGCATTTT | CASSVRQGGSEPQHF
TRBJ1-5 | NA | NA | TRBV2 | TGTGCCAGCAGTGGGACGGAGATCAATCAGCCCCAGCATTTT | CASSGTEINQPQHF
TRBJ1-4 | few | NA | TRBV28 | TGTGCCAGCAGTTTATGGGGAAGTTACGAAAAACTGTTTTTT | CASSLWGSYEKLFF
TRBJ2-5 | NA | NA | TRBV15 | TGTGCCACCAGCAGAGATCTGGGGTTCGAAGAGACCCAGTACTTC | CATSRDLGFEETQYF
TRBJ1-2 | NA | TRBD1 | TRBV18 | TGTGCCAGCTCACCACCGGTTGGGGACAGAAACTATGGCTACACCTTC | CASSPPVGDRNYGYTF
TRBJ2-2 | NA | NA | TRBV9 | TGTGCCAGCAGCGCCACAGGGTCCGGGGAGCTGTTTTTT | CASSATGSGELFF
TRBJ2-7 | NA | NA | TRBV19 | TGTGCCAGTAGTATCCGCCACAACCTTATGTACGAGCAGTACTTC | CASSIRHNLMYEQYF
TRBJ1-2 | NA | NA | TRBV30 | TGTGCCTGGACCCCTCTCGGGACAACGAGTGGCTACACCTTC | CAWTPLGTTSGYTF
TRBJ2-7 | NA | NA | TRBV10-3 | TGTGCCACGACGGGAATGGACTACGAGCAGTACTTC | CATTGMDYEQYF
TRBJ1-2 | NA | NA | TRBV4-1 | TGCGCCAGCAGACAAGGGCTCGAGTACACCTTC | CASRQGLEYTF
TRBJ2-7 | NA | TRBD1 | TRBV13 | TGTGCCAGCAGCCCCCGAGGGACAGGGAGAACCTACGAGCAGTACTTC | CASSPRGTGRTYEQYF
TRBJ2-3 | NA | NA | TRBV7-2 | TGTGCCAGCAGCTTAGCTGGGGCTCTCTTCACAGATACGCAGTATTTT | CASSLAGALFTDTQYF
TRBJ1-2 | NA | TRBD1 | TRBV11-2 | TGTGCCAGCAGCTTAGTACAGGGGTTTGGCTACACCTTC | CASSLVQGFGYTF
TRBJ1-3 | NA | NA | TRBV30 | TGTGCCCAAAGCGGGGGAAACACCATATATTTT | CAQSGGNTIYF
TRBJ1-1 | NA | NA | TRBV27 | TGTGCCAGCAGTCCGCAGAGGGGGATGGCTGAAGCTTTCTTT | CASSPQRGMAEAFF
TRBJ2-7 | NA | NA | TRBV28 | TGTGCCAGCAGTTCGGACAGTTTAGGTGTTAACGAGCAGTACTTC | CASSSDSLGVNEQYF
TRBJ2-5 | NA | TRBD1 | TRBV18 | TGTGCCAGCTCACAACAGGGGATCCAAGAGACCCAGTACTTC | CASSQQGIQETQYF
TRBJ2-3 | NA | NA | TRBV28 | TGTGCCAGCAGTTCCCCTGCATCCGGAGGGGATACGCAGTATTTT | CASSSPASGGDTQYF
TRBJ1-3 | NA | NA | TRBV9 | TGTGCCAGCAGCGTCGAGGGGGGCCGTGGAAACACCATATATTTT | CASSVEGGRGNTIYF
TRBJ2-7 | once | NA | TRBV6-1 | TGTGCCAGTCAAGAGGCGGACGAGCAGTACTTC | CASQEADEQYF
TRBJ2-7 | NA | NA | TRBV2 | TGTGCCAGCGTACTCTCCTACGAGCAGTACTTC | CASVLSYEQYF
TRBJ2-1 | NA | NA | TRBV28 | TGTGCCAGCAGTTCCTGGACAGACAATGAGCAGTTCTTC | CASSSWTDNEQFF
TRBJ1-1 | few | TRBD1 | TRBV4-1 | TGCGCCAGCAGCCGAGGGACAGGGAACACTGAAGCTTTCTTT | CASSRGTGNTEAFF
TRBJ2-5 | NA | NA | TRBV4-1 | TGCGCCAGCAGCCAAGGGGCAGGCGGTCGGGAGACCCAGTACTTC | CASSQGAGGRETQYF
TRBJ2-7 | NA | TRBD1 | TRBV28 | TGTGCCAGCAGTGCCGGGACAGGGGCCGAGCAGTACTTC | CASSAGTGAEQYF
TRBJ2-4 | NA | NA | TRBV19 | TGTGCCAGTAGTCGACGACGGGGCATCGAAAACATTCAGTACTTC | CASSRRRGIENIQYF
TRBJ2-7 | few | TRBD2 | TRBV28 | TGTGCCAGCAGACCACACAGCGGGGGGCTCTCCTACGAGCAGTACTTC | CASRPHSGGLSYEQYF
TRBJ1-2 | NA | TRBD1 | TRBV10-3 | TGTGCCATCAGTGGACAGGGAGGGAACTATGGCTACACCTTC | CAISGQGGNYGYTF
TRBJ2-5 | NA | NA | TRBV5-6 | TGTGCCAGCAGCTTGAGCTCGGCCCGGGCAGAGACCCAGTACTTC | CASSLSSARAETQYF
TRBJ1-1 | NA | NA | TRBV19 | TGTGCCAGTAGTATAGACAGGTACACTGAAGCTTTCTTT | CASSIDRYTEAFF
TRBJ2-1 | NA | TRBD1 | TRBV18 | TGTGCCAGCTCACCCGGGACAGGGGCAAACAATGAGCAGTTCTTC | CASSPGTGANNEQFF
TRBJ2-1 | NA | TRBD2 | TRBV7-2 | TGTGCCAGCAGCTCCGGGGGACTAGCGGGGCGAAATGAGCAGTTCTTC | CASSSGGLAGRNEQFF